This T cell receptor beta chain was documented in a study of T cell repertoires in cytomegalovirus infection. Whole-study context: CMV infection plus the matching HLA type was flagged by public TCR beta signatures.

TCRdb recomputed calls from the reads with MiXCR, one row per CDR3 protein. Here the sample spans around 210,000 distinct CDR3 sequences, roughly 6.5% being singletons. This clonotype showed up many times. What it recognizes is unknown. The germline V gene encodes CDR1 MDHEN and CDR2 SYDVKM. This CDR3 contains 13 residues. V was trimmed by 7 bases and J by 5 bases, leaving 14 bases between them. Study-wide results and caveats: Carriage of CMV together with the relevant HLA was identifiable through cumulative public TCR beta family frequency. CMV-specific TCR beta clonotypes restricted by HLA-C dominated the ex vivo response.

The chain uses TRBV28 and TRBJ1-2, with D perhaps TRBD1 (5 bases). Input material: PBMCs. The TCR sequence derives from a human donor in good health (CMV status not recorded). Some clones in this sample may be carry-over from other donors' samples. As DNA, the CDR3 is TGTGCCAGCACTTATCGGGACGGTTATGGCTACACCTTC. This gives the protein CASTYRDGYGYTF.